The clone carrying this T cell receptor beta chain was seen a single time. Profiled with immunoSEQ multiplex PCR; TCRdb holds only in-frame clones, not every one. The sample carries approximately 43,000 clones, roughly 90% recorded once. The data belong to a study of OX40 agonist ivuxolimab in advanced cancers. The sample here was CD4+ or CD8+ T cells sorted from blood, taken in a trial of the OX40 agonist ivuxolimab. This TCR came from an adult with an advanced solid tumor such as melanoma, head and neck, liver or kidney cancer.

CDR3 coding DNA: TGTGCCATCAGGGACAGGGGGCCCTACTATGGCTACACCTTC. Translated: CAIRDRGPYYGYTF. This sequence joins TRBV10-3 and TRBJ1-2; TRBD1 aligns across 11 bases. The CDR3 is 14 residues long. V gave up 6 bases and J gave up 3 bases; unmatched junction bases: 3. Germline CDR1 reads ENHRY; CDR2 reads SYGVKD.